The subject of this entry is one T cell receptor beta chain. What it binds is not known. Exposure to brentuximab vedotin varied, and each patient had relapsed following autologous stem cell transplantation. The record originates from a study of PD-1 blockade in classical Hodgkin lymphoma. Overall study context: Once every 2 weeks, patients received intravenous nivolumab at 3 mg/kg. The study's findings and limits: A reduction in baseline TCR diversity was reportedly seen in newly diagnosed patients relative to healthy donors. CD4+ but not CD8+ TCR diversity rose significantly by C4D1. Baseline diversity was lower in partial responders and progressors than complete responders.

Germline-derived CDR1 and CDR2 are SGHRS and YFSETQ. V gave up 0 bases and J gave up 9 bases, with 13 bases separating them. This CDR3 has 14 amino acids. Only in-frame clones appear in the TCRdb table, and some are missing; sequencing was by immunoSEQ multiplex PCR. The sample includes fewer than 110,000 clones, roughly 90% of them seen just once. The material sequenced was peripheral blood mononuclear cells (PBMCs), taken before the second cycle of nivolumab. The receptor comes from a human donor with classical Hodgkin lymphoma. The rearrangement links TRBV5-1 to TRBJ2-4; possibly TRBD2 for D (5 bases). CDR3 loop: CASSLERGRGIQYF. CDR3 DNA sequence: TGCGCCAGCAGCTTGGAGCGCGGACGGGGCATTCAGTACTTC.